The clone carrying this TCR beta chain was counted ten times or more. The data originate from a study of T cells in Graves' hyperthyroidism and ophthalmopathy. V was clipped by 6 bases and J by 4 bases, with 13 bases between them. Per germline, CDR1 SQVTM and CDR2 ANQGSEA. This CDR3 contains 12 residues. Regions amplified from RNA transcripts were the TCR beta CDR3 regions. Researchers ran a first-round RT-PCR on the TCR CDR3 using the HTBI primer set. TCRdb re-called the multiplex PCR reads with MiXCR, one entry per CDR3 protein. In the table there are some 510,000 distinct CDR3 sequences, about 20% of which are singletons.

The chain carries TRBV29-1 and TRBJ2-7; D ambiguous. The clonotype comes from a young man with Graves' hyperthyroidism. Material for sequencing was blood. The CDR3, as DNA: TGCAGCGTCCGGGTCATAAAATACGAGCAGTACTTC. Its protein product is CSVRVIKYEQYF.